This T cell receptor (beta chain) was sequenced in a study of blood T cell repertoires in COVID-19. On the study more broadly: Acute-phase and convalescent COVID-19 samples originated in the United States, Italy and Spain. T cells, B-cell-depleted T cells, or PBMCs provided the cDNA or gDNA that served as material.

It was during active infection that Seattle patients were enrolled and then longitudinally followed. V lost 5 bases, J lost 3 bases, and 14 bases lay in between. There are 15 residues in the CDR3. Germline V gene sequence: CDR1 MNHEY, CDR2 SVGAGI. In the original analysis: Cell counts per sample came from amplifying reference gene primers. Data came from immunoSEQ multiplex PCR; TCRdb stores just in-frame clones and leaves some out. Clonal size and the V and J genes are those of that table, whereas D and trimming came from the DNA. The sample yields roughly 150,000 clones, around 90% seen once. What was sequenced was peripheral blood. The chain is built from TRBV6-5 and TRBJ1-3; D is ambiguous. This receptor was obtained from a man younger than 30 with COVID-19, enrolled during active disease. CDR3 nucleotides: TGTGCCAGCAGTCTCGACACCCCCGTTGGAAACACCATATATTTT. The encoded protein is CASSLDTPVGNTIYF.